The rows below give T cell receptor beta chains drawn from one sample of a study of response to subunit inactivated influenza vaccine. TCRdb recomputed calls from the RT-PCR reads with MiXCR, one row per CDR3 protein. The sample carries 650,000 or so distinct CDR3 sequences, 14% recorded once. The source material was PBMCs from blood, sampled 14 to 15 days before vaccination. The receptors come from a middle-aged man who received an inactivated influenza vaccine. Each CDR3 is given with its conserved first and last residue. Each record gives: V gene, J gene, clone size, D gene, CDR3 DNA, CDR3 protein. A D gene is named only where the DNA matches it firmly. Expanded clones get a size class; other rows say once, few or many, or leave the size out.

>TRBV15|TRBJ2-1|-|TRBD1
TGTGCCACCAGCAGGGGACAGGGGGGACATGAGCAGTTCTTC
CATSRGQGGHEQFF
>TRBV20-1|TRBJ1-5|few|-
TGCAGTGCCGGCGGGGGCGGGTTACAGCCCCAGCATTTT
CSAGGGGLQPQHF
>TRBV20-1|TRBJ2-3|many|-
TGCAGGCCAGTAGCTTTCCCCCCGGATACGCAGTATTTT
CRPVAFPPDTQYF
>TRBV20-1|TRBJ2-1|-|-
TGCAGTGCTTCCGCTGGACGTTACTCCTACAATGAGCAGTTCTTC
CSASAGRYSYNEQFF
>TRBV28|TRBJ2-1|few|TRBD2
TGTGCCAGCAGTTCTCCCCCTAGCGGGAGGGTCCAAGAGGATGAGCAGTTCTTC
CASSSPPSGRVQEDEQFF
>TRBV9|TRBJ1-4|many|-
TGTGCCAGCAGCGTAGGGGCCGGTGGTGAAAAACTGTTTTTT
CASSVGAGGEKLFF
>TRBV20-1|TRBJ1-6|-|TRBD1
TGCAGTGCTAGTACAGGGGGGAGGTCACCCCTCCACTTT
CSASTGGRSPLHF
>TRBV5-1|TRBJ1-1|many|-
TGCGCCAGCAGCAGCCGGCAAGACACTGAAGCTTTCTTT
CASSSRQDTEAFF
>TRBV28|TRBJ1-5|-|-
TGTGCCAGCAGTTTAGGTATCGGACAGCGCAATCAGCCCCAGCATTTT
CASSLGIGQRNQPQHF
>TRBV7-8|TRBJ2-5|-|-
TGTGCCAGCAGCTTTTGGGACGGGCAAGAGACCCAGTACTTC
CASSFWDGQETQYF
>TRBV2|TRBJ2-2|many|-
TGTGCCAGCAGGCGGAACACCGGGGAGCTGTTTTTT
CASRRNTGELFF
>TRBV4-1|TRBJ2-2|few|TRBD2
TGCGCCAGCAGCCTCCCCCCGGTAGGAAGCGGGGGCACCGGGGAGCTGTTTTTT
CASSLPPVGSGGTGELFF
>TRBV20-1|TRBJ1-1|many|-
TGCAGTGCGCCACGTGGCGCAATTGCCACTGAAGCTTTCTTT
CSAPRGAIATEAFF
>TRBV24-1|TRBJ2-7|few|-
TGTGCCACCAGTGAATCTGGGCTCGGGGAGCAGTACTTC
CATSESGLGEQYF
>TRBV6-2/TRBV6-3|TRBJ1-5|-|-
TGTGCCAGCAGTCCCTACGTCGGGGGCAATCAGCCCCAGCATTTT
CASSPYVGGNQPQHF
>TRBV6-1|TRBJ1-4|once|-
TGTGCCAGCAGGGGGAACCTTGAAAAACTGTTTTTT
CASRGNLEKLFF
>TRBV7-6|TRBJ2-1|-|-
TGTGCCAGCAGCTTAGCTGGGCAGGCCTACAATGAGCAGTTCTTC
CASSLAGQAYNEQFF
>TRBV2|TRBJ2-7|-|-
TGTGCCAGCAGGGAGGAACAAGTTCTCGAGCAGTACTTC
CASREEQVLEQYF
>TRBV25-1|TRBJ2-1|-|-
TGTGCCAGCAGTAACCTCAGGGGAGGGGGTTTCAATGAGCAGTTCTTC
CASSNLRGGGFNEQFF
>TRBV3-1|TRBJ2-3|-|-
TGTGCCAGCAGCTCAAGAGGGGGGTTCACAGATACGCAGTATTTT
CASSSRGGFTDTQYF
>TRBV7-9|TRBJ2-5|-|-
TGTGCCAGCAGCTTATTCAGGTTCGACTCCAGACAAGAGACCCAGTACTTC
CASSLFRFDSRQETQYF
>TRBV15|TRBJ2-4|many|-
TGTGCCACCAGCAGAGATACAGAAGTCAAAAACATTCAGTACTTC
CATSRDTEVKNIQYF
>TRBV20-1|TRBJ2-3|-|-
TGCAGTGCTCCTTTCCCGGGATTCACAGATACGCAGTATTTT
CSAPFPGFTDTQYF
>TRBV7-9|TRBJ1-6|-|-
TGTGCCAGCAGCTCGTCAACAGGGTTTAATTCACCCCTCCACTTT
CASSSSTGFNSPLHF
>TRBV29-1|TRBJ2-5|-|-
TGCAGCAGTCGACAGCAAGAGACCCAGTACTTC
CSSRQQETQYF
>TRBV12-3/TRBV12-4|TRBJ2-1|few|-
TGTGCCAGCAGTAGGGCCCCTACCGGCAATGAGCAGTTCTTC
CASSRAPTGNEQFF
>TRBV28|TRBJ2-1|many|TRBD1
TGTGCCAGCAGTGTCGAGGACAGGGACAAGGTCGATGAGCAGTTCTTC
CASSVEDRDKVDEQFF
>TRBV5-1|TRBJ2-7|few|-
TGCGCCAGCAGCTTGGTTGCAGGGGAGAACTACGAGCAGTACTTC
CASSLVAGENYEQYF
>TRBV27|TRBJ1-2|-|TRBD1
TGTGCCAGCAGGCGAACTGACAGGGTCCAAGGCTACACCTTC
CASRRTDRVQGYTF
>TRBV7-9|TRBJ2-7|-|-
TGTGCCAGCAGCTTCGAAGAGGAGACCTACGAGCAGTACTTC
CASSFEEETYEQYF
>TRBV12-3/TRBV12-4|TRBJ2-5|-|TRBD2
TGTGCCAGCAGTGCAGGTGGACTAGCGGGGACCGGGGTCCACCAACAGACCCAGTACTTC
CASSAGGLAGTGVHQQTQYF
>TRBV9|TRBJ2-1|many|-
TGTGCCAGCAGCGTAGCCCCCTCCCAATACAATGAGCAGTTCTTC
CASSVAPSQYNEQFF
>TRBV4-3|TRBJ2-2|-|TRBD2
TGCGCCAGCAGCCAAGATAGTAGCGGGATGAACACCGGGGAGCTGTTTTTT
CASSQDSSGMNTGELFF
>TRBV9|TRBJ2-5|-|-
TGTGCCAGCAGCGTAGGTGGACGGGGAACCCAAGAGACCCAGTACTTC
CASSVGGRGTQETQYF
>TRBV7-9|TRBJ2-5|few|-
TGTGCCAGCAGCTTAGCCGGCAGGGGGGAAGAGACCCAGTACTTC
CASSLAGRGEETQYF
>TRBV6-2/TRBV6-3|TRBJ2-5|few|TRBD2
TGTGCCAGCAGTTACTCGATCTTGCCAGCGGGAGCTTTAGAGACCCAGTACTTC
CASSYSILPAGALETQYF
>TRBV2|TRBJ2-7|few|-
TGTGCCATCTCCTTGGACAGCTATTACGAGCAGTACTTC
CAISLDSYYEQYF
>TRBV11-2|TRBJ2-2|-|-
TGTGCCAGCAGCTTAGATGCTAAAACCGGGGAGCTGTTTTTT
CASSLDAKTGELFF
>TRBV11-2|TRBJ2-2|many|TRBD1
TGTGCCAGCAGCACGTGGACAGGGACGAACACCGGGGAGCTGTTTTTT
CASSTWTGTNTGELFF
>TRBV12-3/TRBV12-4|TRBJ1-5|-|TRBD1
TGTGCCAGCAGTAAAGGGACAGCAGGGCAGCCCCAGCATTTT
CASSKGTAGQPQHF
>TRBV20-1|TRBJ2-2|many|-
TGCAGTGCTAGAAGGGGCCTGGAGCTGTTTTTT
CSARRGLELFF
>TRBV11-1|TRBJ1-2|few|TRBD1
TGTGCCAGCAGCTTTTCTCCCGAACAGGGGAGGCCTAACTATGGCTACACCTTC
CASSFSPEQGRPNYGYTF
>TRBV20-1|TRBJ1-5|few|-
TGCAGTGCTAATTCGGGGGCCGGTCGCAATCAGCCCCAGCATTTT
CSANSGAGRNQPQHF
>TRBV15|TRBJ1-4|-|-
TGTGCCACCAGCATCGTCCCGGAAAAACTGTTTTTT
CATSIVPEKLFF
>TRBV6-1|TRBJ1-6|-|-
TGTGCCAGCAGCCCAGCCGTTTCCTATAATTCACCCCTCCACTTT
CASSPAVSYNSPLHF
>TRBV29-1|TRBJ2-5|many|TRBD1
TGCAGCGTTAGAGGACAGGGGGCAATATACTTC
CSVRGQGAIYF
>TRBV6-1|TRBJ2-3|few|-
TGTGCCAGCAGTAAATCATCAGGGATTAGCACAGATACGCAGTATTTT
CASSKSSGISTDTQYF
>TRBV7-9|TRBJ1-2|-|-
TGTGCCAGCAGCTTAGAGACTAACTATGGCTACACCTTC
CASSLETNYGYTF
>TRBV12-3/TRBV12-4|TRBJ2-5|-|TRBD2
TGTGCCAGCAGCCTTCAAGCGGGGGGAGGGGAGACCCAGTACTTC
CASSLQAGGGETQYF
>TRBV29-1|TRBJ1-5|-|-
TGCAGCGTTGAAGCACGGCTCAGAAAACCCAATCAGCCCCAGCATTTT
CSVEARLRKPNQPQHF
>TRBV20-1|TRBJ2-3|many|TRBD2
TGCAGTGCTCCTCGGGGGGGCACAGATACGCAGTATTTT
CSAPRGGTDTQYF
>TRBV20-1|TRBJ2-3|-|TRBD2
TGCAGTGCTAGAGAGGCGGGAGGGGTCACAGATACGCAGTATTTT
CSAREAGGVTDTQYF
>TRBV27|TRBJ1-3|-|-
TGTGCCAGCAGTTTATGGTACGGTTCTGGAAACACCATATATTTT
CASSLWYGSGNTIYF
>TRBV27|TRBJ2-5|many|-
TGTGCCAGCAGTTTATCGCTTCCCATCCAAGAGACCCAGTACTTC
CASSLSLPIQETQYF
>TRBV29-1|TRBJ2-1|-|TRBD1
TGCAGCGTTGAAGTACAGGGACAGGGCCGGGGAGAGCAGTTCTTC
CSVEVQGQGRGEQFF
>TRBV2|TRBJ1-1|many|TRBD1
TGTGCCAGCAATACAGGGGGCCGGAACACTGAAGCTTTCTTT
CASNTGGRNTEAFF
>TRBV5-1|TRBJ1-1|few|-
TGCGCCAGCAGCTCAGACGGACGGGAGACTGAAGCTTTCTTT
CASSSDGRETEAFF
>TRBV12-3/TRBV12-4|TRBJ2-1|few|TRBD2
TGTGCCAGCAGTTTAGTGACTAGCGGGGGAGGTGAGCAGTTCTTC
CASSLVTSGGGEQFF
>TRBV5-1|TRBJ1-1|-|-
TGCGCCAGCAGCGGAGGGTGGTTTGACACTGAAGCTTTCTTT
CASSGGWFDTEAFF
>TRBV2|TRBJ2-1|many|-
TGTGCCAGCAGGATCGGGACTTACAATGAGCAGTTCTTC
CASRIGTYNEQFF